The 15 T cell receptor beta chains in this list originate from one sample, sequenced in a study of blood T cell repertoires in COVID-19. Libraries were prepared by immunoSEQ multiplex PCR; TCRdb keeps only in-frame clonotypes and omits some of them. In the table there are some 130,000 clones, roughly 90% of which are singletons. The specimen was peripheral blood. Receptors were obtained from a man in his fifties or sixties with active COVID-19.

J is TRBJ2-3 and V is TRBV5-6; no clear D gene. The CDR3 consists of 15 residues. Trimming removed 1 base from V and 0 bases from J, with 9 bases in between. The germline V gene has CDR1 SGHDT and CDR2 YYEEEE. In DNA form, the CDR3 reads TGTGCCAGCAGCTTGCCCGCGACTAGCACAGATACGCAGTATTTT. It specifies CASSLPATSTDTQYF.

The chain employs TRBV5-4 and TRBJ2-5, with TRBD2 matching 12 bases. The CDR3 length is 14 residues. CDR1 is SGHNT, CDR2 YYREEE, per germline (reference sequence). After removal of 4 bases from V and 4 bases from J, the junction contained 2 bases not matched to a gene. The CDR3 spells CASSQLAGGETQYF. The CDR3 region has the DNA TGTGCCAGCAGCCAACTAGCGGGGGGAGAGACCCAGTACTTC.

The chain is built from TRBV24-1 and TRBJ2-3, with a tentative D call TRBD1 (6 bases). Germline CDR1 KGHDR, CDR2 SFDVKD. This CDR3 is 13 amino acids long. V lost 10 bases and J 2 bases, leaving 12 bases between the germline ends. The CDR3 reads CATNRDNTDTQYF. The CDR3 DNA reads TGTGCCACAAACAGGGATAACACAGATACGCAGTATTTT.

In this sample, this clone turned up many times. The rearrangement links TRBV10-1 to TRBJ1-6; TRBD1 might be the D (5 bases). This CDR3 is built from 13 residues. In germline, CDR1 is WNHNN, CDR2 SYGVQD (reference sequence). Trimming pared 6 bases from V and 8 bases from J, leaving 11 bases between. The CDR3 DNA is TGCGCCAGCAGCTACGACAGTTATTCACCCCTCCACTTT. Translating gives CASSYDSYSPLHF.

The chain carries TRBV6-1 and TRBJ1-2; 11 nucleotides match TRBD1. Trimming took 3 bases from V and 8 from J; bases not matched to a gene: 8. CDR3 length equals 15 residues. In germline, CDR1 is MNHNS, CDR2 SASEGT. Written as DNA, the CDR3 is TGTGCCAGCAGTGAGTCCGGGACAGGGGGTCAGGGCTACACCTTC. Protein: CASSESGTGGQGYTF.

The genes are TRBV7-2 and TRBJ2-1; 7 bases match TRBD2. CDR3 length: 16 amino acids. The trim removed 5 bases at V and 0 bases at J, leaving 7 bases unmatched. Germline CDR1 reads SGHTA; CDR2 reads FQGNSA. CDR3 nucleotides: TGTGCCAGCAGCAGCAGCGGGGAGAGCTCCTACAATGAGCAGTTCTTC. Its protein is CASSSSGESSYNEQFF.

CDR3 residues: CASSGQRSNQPQHF. In DNA form, the CDR3 reads TGTGCCAGCAGCGGACAGAGGAGTAATCAGCCCCAGCATTTT. This chain joins TRBV6-5 and TRBJ1-5, with a tentative D call TRBD1 (6 bases). Germline CDR1 reads MNHEY; CDR2 reads SVGAGI. The CDR3 is 14 residues long. V was trimmed by 6 bases and J by 4 bases, leaving 13 bases between them.

J is TRBJ2-1 and V is TRBV6-4; D may be TRBD2 (5 bases). V was pared by 4 bases and J by 0 bases, with 10 bases between. This CDR3 has 15 amino acids. Looked up from germline, CDR1 is MRHNA and CDR2 is SNTAGT. The CDR3 loop is CASSADSSSYNEQFF. CDR3 nucleotides: TGTGCCAGCAGTGCGGACTCGAGCTCCTACAATGAGCAGTTCTTC.

CDR3 in DNA: TGCGCCAGCAATCCAAGTCCCGGGACAGGGAACACTGAAGCTTTCTTT. Its protein product is CASNPSPGTGNTEAFF. The rearrangement joins TRBV5-1 to TRBJ1-1, with 8 nucleotides matching TRBD1. CDR3 size: 16 residues. Germline assignment: CDR1 SGHRS and CDR2 YFSETQ. V gave up 6 bases and J gave up 1 base; unmatched junction bases: 11.

This chain connects TRBV6-1 to TRBJ2-3; D perhaps matches TRBD1 (6 bases). Germline CDR1 is MNHNS and CDR2 is SASEGT. This CDR3 is built from 16 residues. V lost 3 bases and J lost 0, with 13 bases in between. The CDR3 region has the DNA TGTGCCAGCAGTGAGCGGCAGGGGAGTAGCACAGATACGCAGTATTTT. Residues: CASSERQGSSTDTQYF.

V gene TRBV5-6 combines with J gene TRBJ2-6; no definite D call. The CDR3 covers 15 residues. Germline loops: CDR1 SGHDT, CDR2 YYEEEE. V was pared by 0 bases and J by 4 bases, with 8 bases between. This chain's CDR3 is CASSLAGSGANVLTF. The CDR3 DNA follows: TGTGCCAGCAGCTTGGCGGGTTCGGGGGCCAACGTCCTGACTTTC.

CDR3 sequence: CATSQTGGIETQYF. The CDR3 DNA reads as TGTGCCACCTCACAGACAGGGGGAATTGAGACCCAGTACTTC. The rearrangement uses TRBV19 and TRBJ2-5, with 9 bases lining up with TRBD1. The CDR3 loop spans 14 amino acids. V lost 10 bases to trimming and J lost 5 bases; unmatched junction nucleotides: 11. CDR1 and CDR2 (germline): LNHDA, SQIVND (reference sequence).

The chain joins TRBV5-1 to TRBJ2-7; TRBD2 matches at 8 bases. Looked up from germline, CDR1 is SGHRS and CDR2 is YFSETQ. The CDR3 contains 15 residues. The V segment lost 5 bases and the J segment 0 bases; nucleotides outside the gene matches: 7. The CDR3 reads CASRALAGNSYEQYF. CDR3 bases: TGCGCCAGCAGGGCCCTAGCGGGCAACTCCTACGAGCAGTACTTC.

This clone occurred a few times. This sequence joins TRBV2 and TRBJ1-1; D may be TRBD1 (6 bases). The CDR3 extends over 14 amino acids. V was trimmed by 5 bases and J by 3 bases, leaving 13 bases between them. From germline, CDR1 is SNHLY and CDR2 FYNNEI. CDR3 bases: TGTGCCAGCAGTAGGGGGAGTGTGGACACTGAAGCTTTCTTT. This codes for CASSRGSVDTEAFF.

This clone was counted a single time. This chain connects TRBV27 to TRBJ2-3, with TRBD2 matching over 8 bases. This CDR3 is built from 14 residues. Trimming cost V 3 bases and J 8 bases; bases outside gene matches: 7. CDR1 MNHEY and CDR2 SMNVEV come from the germline V gene (reference sequence). In DNA form, the CDR3 reads TGTGCCAGCAGTTTCGGGGCGGGAGGTCGTACGCAGTATTTT. Translation gives CASSFGAGGRTQYF.